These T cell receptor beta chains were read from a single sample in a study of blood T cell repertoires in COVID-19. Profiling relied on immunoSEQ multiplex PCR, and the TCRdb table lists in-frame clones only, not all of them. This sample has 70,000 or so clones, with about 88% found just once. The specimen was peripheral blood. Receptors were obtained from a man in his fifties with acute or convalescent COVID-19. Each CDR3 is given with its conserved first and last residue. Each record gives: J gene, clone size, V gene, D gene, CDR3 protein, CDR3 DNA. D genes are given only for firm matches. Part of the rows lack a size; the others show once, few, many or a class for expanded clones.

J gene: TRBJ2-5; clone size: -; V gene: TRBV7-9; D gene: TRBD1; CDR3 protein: CASSRTGRSLRPNQETQYF; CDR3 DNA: TGTGCCAGCAGCCGGACAGGGCGATCTTTGAGGCCCAACCAAGAGACCCAGTACTTC
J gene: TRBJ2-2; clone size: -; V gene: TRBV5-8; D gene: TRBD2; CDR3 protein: CATRLAEVTGELFF; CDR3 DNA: TGTGCCACCAGACTAGCGGAGGTCACAGGGGAGCTGTTTTTT
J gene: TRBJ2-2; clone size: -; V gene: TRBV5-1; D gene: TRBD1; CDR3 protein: CASSLAARGRSGTGELFF; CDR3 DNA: TGCGCCAGCAGCTTGGCGGCCAGGGGGCGTTCGGGCACCGGGGAGCTGTTTTTT
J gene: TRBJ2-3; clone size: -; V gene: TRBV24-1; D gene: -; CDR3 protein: CATGDTDTQYF; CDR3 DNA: TGTGCCACCGGAGACACAGATACGCAGTATTTT
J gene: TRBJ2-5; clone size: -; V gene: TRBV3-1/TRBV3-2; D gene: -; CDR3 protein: CASSPAGPKRETQYF; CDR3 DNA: TGTGCCAGCAGCCCCGCGGGACCCAAGAGAGAGACCCAGTACTTC
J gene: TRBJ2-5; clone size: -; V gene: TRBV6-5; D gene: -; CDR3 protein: CASSYSYRDETQYF; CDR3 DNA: TGTGCCAGCAGTTACTCGTACAGGGATGAGACCCAGTACTTC
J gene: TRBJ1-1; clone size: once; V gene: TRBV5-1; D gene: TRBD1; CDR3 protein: CASSLVAGGTEAFF; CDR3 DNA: TGCGCCAGCAGCTTGGTGGCAGGGGGCACTGAAGCTTTCTTT
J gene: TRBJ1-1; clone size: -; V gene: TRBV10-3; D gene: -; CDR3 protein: CAVQTGGNTEAFF; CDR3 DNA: TGTGCGGTGCAGACAGGCGGGAACACTGAAGCTTTCTTT
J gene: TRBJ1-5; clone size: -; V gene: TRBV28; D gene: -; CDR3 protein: CASSLRQGLRQPQHF; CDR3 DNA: TGTGCCAGCAGTTTGAGGCAGGGTTTACGGCAGCCCCAGCATTTT
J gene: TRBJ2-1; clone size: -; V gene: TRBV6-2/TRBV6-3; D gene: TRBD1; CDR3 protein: CASSTTGVHEQFF; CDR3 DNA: TGTGCCAGCAGCACCACAGGGGTACATGAGCAGTTCTTC
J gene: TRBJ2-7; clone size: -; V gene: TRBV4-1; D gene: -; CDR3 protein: CASSQDPRVAYEQYF; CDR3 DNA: TGCGCCAGCAGCCAAGATCCCCGGGTCGCCTACGAGCAGTACTTC
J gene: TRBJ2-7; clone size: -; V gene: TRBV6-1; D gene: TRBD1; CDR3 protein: CASSDRDRGATYEQYF; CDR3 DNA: TGTGCCAGCAGTGACCGGGACAGGGGGGCTACGTACGAGCAGTACTTC
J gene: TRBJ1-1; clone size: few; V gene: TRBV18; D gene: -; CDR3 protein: CASSPFDPGLATEAFF; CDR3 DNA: TGTGCCAGCTCACCATTCGACCCGGGTTTGGCCACTGAAGCTTTCTTT
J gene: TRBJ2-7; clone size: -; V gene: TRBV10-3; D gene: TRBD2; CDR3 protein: CAISESGLAGYEQYF; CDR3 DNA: TGTGCCATCAGTGAGTCGGGGCTAGCGGGCTACGAGCAGTACTTC
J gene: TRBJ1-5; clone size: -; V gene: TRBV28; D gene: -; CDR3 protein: CASNYGGIFGNQPQHF; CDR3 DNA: TGTGCCAGCAATTATGGCGGGATTTTTGGCAATCAGCCCCAGCATTTT
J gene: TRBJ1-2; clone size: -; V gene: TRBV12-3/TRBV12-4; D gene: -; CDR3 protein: CASSHNRDYGYTF; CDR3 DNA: TGTGCCAGCAGCCACAACAGGGACTATGGCTACACCTTC
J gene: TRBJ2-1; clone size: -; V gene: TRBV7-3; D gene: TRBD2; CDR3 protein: CASSLYGTSGYNEQFF; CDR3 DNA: TGTGCCAGCAGCTTATATGGGACTAGCGGGTACAATGAGCAGTTCTTC
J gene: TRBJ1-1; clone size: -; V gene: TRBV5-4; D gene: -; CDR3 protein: CASSPREGATAFF; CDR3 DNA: TGTGCCAGCAGCCCCCGGGAGGGAGCTACAGCTTTCTTT
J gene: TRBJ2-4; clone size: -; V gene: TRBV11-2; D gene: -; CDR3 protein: CASSSRSGVAAKNIQYF; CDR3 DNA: TGTGCCAGCAGCTCCCGTTCCGGGGTTGCGGCCAAAAACATTCAGTACTTC
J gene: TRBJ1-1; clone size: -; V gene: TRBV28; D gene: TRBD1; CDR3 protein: CASSHRGTIEAFF; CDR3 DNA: TGTGCCAGCAGTCACAGGGGAACAATTGAAGCTTTCTTT
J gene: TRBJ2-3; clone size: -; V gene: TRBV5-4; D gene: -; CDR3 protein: CASSLQGADTQYF; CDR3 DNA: TGTGCCAGCAGCTTGCAGGGCGCAGATACGCAGTATTTT
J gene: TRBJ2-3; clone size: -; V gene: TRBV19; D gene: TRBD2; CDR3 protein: CASSIDNSGSPPDTQYF; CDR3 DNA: TGTGCCAGTAGTATAGATAATAGCGGGAGCCCCCCAGATACGCAGTATTTT
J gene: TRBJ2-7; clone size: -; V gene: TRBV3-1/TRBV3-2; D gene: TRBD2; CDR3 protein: CASSQDWSSGFYEQYF; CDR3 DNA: TGTGCCAGCAGCCAAGACTGGTCTAGCGGTTTCTACGAGCAGTACTTC
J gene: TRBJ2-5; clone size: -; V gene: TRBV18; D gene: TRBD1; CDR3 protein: CASSPRDRETTQYF; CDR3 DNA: TGTGCCAGCTCACCCCGGGACAGGGAAACAACCCAGTACTTC
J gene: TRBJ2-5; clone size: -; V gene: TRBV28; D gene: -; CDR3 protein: CASRPPSLQETQYF; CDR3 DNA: TGTGCCAGCAGACCACCCAGTTTACAAGAGACCCAGTACTTC
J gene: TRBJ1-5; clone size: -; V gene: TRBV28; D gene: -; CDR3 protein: CASTPSLGRQEPQHF; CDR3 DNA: TGTGCCAGCACCCCCTCGTTGGGAAGACAGGAGCCCCAGCATTTT
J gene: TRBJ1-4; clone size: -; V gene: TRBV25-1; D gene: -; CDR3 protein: CASTRGGKLFF; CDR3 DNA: TGTGCCAGCACCCGGGGGGGAAAACTGTTTTTT
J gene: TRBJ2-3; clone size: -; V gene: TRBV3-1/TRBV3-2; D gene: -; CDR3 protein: CASSQLQTGTDTQYF; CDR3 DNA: TGTGCCAGCAGCCAACTCCAAACTGGCACAGATACGCAGTATTTT
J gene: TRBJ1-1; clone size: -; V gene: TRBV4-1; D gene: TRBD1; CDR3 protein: CASSQGQGRSTEAFF; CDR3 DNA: TGCGCCAGCAGCCAGGGACAGGGCCGGAGCACTGAAGCTTTCTTT
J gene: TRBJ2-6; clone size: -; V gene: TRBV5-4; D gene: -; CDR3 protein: CASSLGGTSGANVLTF; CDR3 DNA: TGTGCCAGCAGCTTAGGCGGGACCTCAGGGGCCAACGTCCTGACTTTC
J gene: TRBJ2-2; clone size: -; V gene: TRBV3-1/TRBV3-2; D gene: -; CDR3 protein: CASSYIGELFF; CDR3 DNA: TGTGCCAGCAGCTACATCGGGGAGCTGTTTTTT
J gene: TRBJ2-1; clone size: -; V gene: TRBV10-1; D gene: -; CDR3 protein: CASSESRYNEQFF; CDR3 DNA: TGCGCCAGCAGTGAGTCTAGATACAATGAGCAGTTCTTC
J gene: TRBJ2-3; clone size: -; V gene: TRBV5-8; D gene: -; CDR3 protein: CASSLRDTQYF; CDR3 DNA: TGTGCCAGCAGCTTGCGAGATACGCAGTATTTT
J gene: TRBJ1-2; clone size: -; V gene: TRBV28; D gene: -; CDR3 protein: CASSLSVAVNYGYTF; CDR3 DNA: TGTGCCAGCAGTTTATCCGTAGCCGTTAACTATGGCTACACCTTC
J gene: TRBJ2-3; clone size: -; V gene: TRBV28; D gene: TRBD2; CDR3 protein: CASSGTSGTFWADTQYF; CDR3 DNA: TGTGCCAGCAGTGGGACTAGCGGAACTTTTTGGGCAGATACGCAGTATTTT
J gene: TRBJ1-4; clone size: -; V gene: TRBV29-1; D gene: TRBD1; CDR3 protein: CSALRNPGGEKLFF; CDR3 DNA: TGCAGCGCCCTCCGAAATCCAGGGGGAGAAAAACTGTTTTTT
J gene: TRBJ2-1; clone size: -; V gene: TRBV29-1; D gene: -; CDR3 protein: CSVKAHEQFF; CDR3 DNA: TGCAGCGTTAAAGCTCATGAGCAGTTCTTC
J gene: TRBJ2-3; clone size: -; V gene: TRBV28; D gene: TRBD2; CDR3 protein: CASSRPSGRATDTQYF; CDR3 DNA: TGTGCCAGCAGTCGCCCTAGCGGGAGGGCGACAGATACGCAGTATTTT